The next 24 T cell receptor beta chains were all read from a single sample in a study of cytomegalovirus exposure and HLA in healthy donors. Primers for the PCR totalled 60 Vbeta and 13 Jbeta. Data came from immunoSEQ multiplex PCR; TCRdb stores just in-frame clones and leaves some out. The table records around 120,000 clones, around 86% of them present only once. The specimen sequenced was PBMCs. The source of these receptors is a woman in her 30s in good health and CMV-seronegative.

This rearrangement joins TRBV7-9 to TRBJ1-1, with D possibly matching TRBD1 (6 bases). Germline V gene lookup returns CDR1 SEHNR and CDR2 FQNEAQ (reference sequence). V was shortened by 7 bases and J by 7 bases, with 16 bases between the two germline ends. The CDR3 consists of 13 residues. DNA for the CDR3: TGTGCCAGCACCATCCCGGACAGACATGAAGCTTTCTTT. Its protein product is CASTIPDRHEAFF.

The rearrangement uses TRBV7-2 and TRBJ1-5; D is possibly TRBD1 (6 bases). V was pared by 3 bases and J by 3 bases, with 12 bases between. CDR3 size: 15 residues. Germline CDR1 reads SGHTA; CDR2 reads FQGNSA. CDR3 sequence: CASSLGGTTNQPQHF. In nucleotides, the CDR3 is TGTGCCAGCAGCTTGGGAGGGACAACCAATCAGCCCCAGCATTTT.

The chain recombines TRBV19 with TRBJ2-7; TRBD2 aligns across 8 bases. Per the germline V gene, CDR1 is LNHDA and CDR2 is SQIVND (reference sequence). Unmatched junction bases numbered 7, after V lost 4 bases and J lost 2 bases. The CDR3 has 15 residues. The CDR3 region has the DNA TGTGCCAGTAGTAGCCGGGCGGGAGGAACCTACGAGCAGTACTTC. It encodes CASSSRAGGTYEQYF.

The rearrangement uses TRBV18 and TRBJ1-4; tentative D call: TRBD1 (6 bases). In germline, CDR1 is KGHSH, CDR2 LQKENI. V lost 3 bases, J lost 3 bases, and 20 bases lay in between. This CDR3 has 18 amino acids. The CDR3 DNA follows: TGTGCCAGCTCACCGTTCGACATAGGGCCAGGGGCTAATGAAAAACTGTTTTTT. This encodes CASSPFDIGPGANEKLFF.

The chain uses TRBV19 and TRBJ2-3; TRBD1 agrees at 8 bases. V dropped 2 bases and J dropped 3; count of bases not matched to a gene: 7. This CDR3 region has 16 residues. Germline V lookup: CDR1 LNHDA, CDR2 SQIVND (reference sequence). The CDR3 DNA reads TGTGCCAGTAGTATAAATCAGGGGGCGCGGACAGATACGCAGTATTTT. The encoded protein is CASSINQGARTDTQYF.

This clone was seen more than once but under ten times. This chain joins TRBV19 and TRBJ2-3; 12 nucleotides line up with TRBD2. Unmatched junction bases numbered 11, after V lost 0 bases and J lost 1 base. CDR1 LNHDA and CDR2 SQIVND come from the germline V gene (reference sequence). CDR3 length equals 20 residues. Here the CDR3 reads CASSIDWSGTSGRRTDTQYF. The CDR3 DNA reads TGTGCCAGTAGTATAGACTGGAGCGGGACTAGCGGGCGGCGCACAGATACGCAGTATTTT.

This clone appeared a few times. The chain has TRBV2 and TRBJ2-7, with D possibly TRBD1 on 5 matching bases. CDR1 and CDR2 (germline): SNHLY, FYNNEI. Deletions cut 9 bases from V and 3 bases from J, with 15 bases between. This CDR3 is 13 amino acids long. The CDR3 reads CASHRTLDYEQYF. As DNA, the CDR3 is TGTGCCAGTCATCGGACACTGGACTACGAGCAGTACTTC.

This clone has a handful of counts. The chain recombines TRBV16 with TRBJ2-7; D perhaps matches TRBD1 (5 bases). In germline, CDR1 is KGHSY, CDR2 FQNENV. The germline V and J ends were trimmed by 0 bases and 0 bases, with 9 bases remaining between them. The CDR3 runs to 15 residues. The CDR3 here is CASSQSFRVSYEQYF. DNA for the CDR3: TGTGCCAGCAGCCAATCGTTCAGGGTCTCCTACGAGCAGTACTTC.

The DNA of the CDR3 is TGTGCCAGCAGCTTAGCTATAGCAGGGGGACCTATTTACGGCTACACCTTC. Its protein product is CASSLAIAGGPIYGYTF. The chain recombines TRBV7-8 with TRBJ1-2; 7 bases align to TRBD1. This CDR3 is 17 amino acids long. J gave up 8 bases and V 0 bases, and 15 bases lay outside the gene matches. Germline CDR1 is SGHVS and CDR2 is FQNEAQ. The full variable domain, rest sourced from reference TRBV7-8 and TRBJ1-2, is GAGVSQSPRYKVAKRGQDVALRCDPISGHVSLFWYQQALGQGPEFLTYFQNEAQLDKSGLPSDRFFAERPEGSVSTLKIQRTQQEDSAVYLCASSLAIAGGPIYGYTFGSGTRLTVV.

The chain couples TRBV28 to TRBJ1-3; 7 positions match TRBD1. Germline assignment: CDR1 MDHEN and CDR2 SYDVKM. Trimming cost V 1 base and J 6 bases; bases outside gene matches: 9. This CDR3 has 16 residues. CDR3 in DNA: TGTGCCAGCAGTTTATACCTGACAGGGTGGGAAAACACCATATATTTT. Translation gives CASSLYLTGWENTIYF.

The rearrangement uses TRBV28 and TRBJ1-4; 8 bases match TRBD1. Germline V gives CDR1 MDHEN, CDR2 SYDVKM. The V segment lost 4 bases and the J segment 5 bases; nucleotides outside the gene matches: 9. This CDR3 contains 16 residues. CDR3 region: CASSSPVRTGNEKLFF. As DNA, the CDR3 is TGTGCCAGCAGTTCTCCTGTTAGGACAGGGAATGAAAAACTGTTTTTT. The whole variable domain, remainder taken from reference TRBV28 and TRBJ1-4, is DVKVTQSSRYLVKRTGEKVFLECVQDMDHENMFWYRQDPGLGLRLIYFSYDVKMKEKGDIPEGYSVSREKKERFSLILESASTNQTSMYLCASSSPVRTGNEKLFFGSGTQLSVL.

CDR3 protein: CASMSGVASNTEAFF. The CDR3 DNA sequence: TGTGCCAGCATGTCGGGGGTGGCGTCGAACACTGAAGCTTTCTTT. The V gene is TRBV27, the J gene TRBJ1-1; D may be TRBD1 (5 bases). V was pared by 7 bases and J by 1 base, with 16 bases between. This CDR3 region has 15 residues. Germline CDR1 reads MNHEY; CDR2 reads SMNVEV (reference sequence).

In this sample, this clone turned up a few times. The genes are TRBV7-8 and TRBJ2-7; 13 positions agree with TRBD2. The CDR3 is made up of 19 amino acids. V lost 0 bases and J lost 4; bases outside the gene matches: 12. Germline V gives CDR1 SGHVS, CDR2 FQNEAQ. The CDR3, as DNA: TGTGCCAGCAGCTTAGCGAGACTAGCGGGAGGAGGGCGGTCGTACGAGCAGTACTTC. The encoded protein is CASSLARLAGGGRSYEQYF.

The chain joins TRBV4-3 to TRBJ2-7; 7 bases match TRBD1. CDR1 LGHNA and CDR2 YSLEER come from the germline V gene. There are 15 residues in the CDR3. The ends lost 1 base at V and 3 bases at J; junction bases unmatched: 6. This chain's CDR3 is CASSQARTGRYEQYF. CDR3 nucleotides: TGCGCCAGCAGCCAAGCTCGGACAGGACGCTACGAGCAGTACTTC.

The chain has TRBV6-5 and TRBJ2-2, with TRBD1 matching 10 bases. From germline, CDR1 is MNHEY and CDR2 SVGAGI. J gave up 4 bases and V 6 bases, and 2 bases lay outside the gene matches. The CDR3 totals 14 residues. The CDR3 here is CASRRTGGTGELFF. The CDR3 DNA sequence: TGTGCCAGCAGGAGGACAGGGGGCACCGGGGAGCTGTTTTTT.

The count of this clone is one. One end of the junction varies from germline; a read error may be responsible. The chain has TRBV7-9 and TRBJ2-4; 7 bases are a match to TRBD1. Germline V CDR1 and CDR2: SEHNR, FQNEAQ (reference sequence). The CDR3 extends over 15 amino acids. CDR3 region: CSSSLPGQPKNIQYF. In nucleotides, the CDR3 is TGTTCCAGCAGCCTGCCGGGACAGCCCAAAAACATTCAGTACTTC.

V is TRBV27 and J is TRBJ2-7; 9 bases match TRBD1. Germline CDR1 and CDR2: MNHEY and SMNVEV (reference sequence). The V and J ends lost 5 bases and 2 bases, in that order; junction bases with no gene match: 13. The CDR3 is 17 amino acids. The CDR3 sequence: CASSQTTGTGIPYEQYF. In nucleotides, the CDR3 is TGTGCCAGCAGTCAAACTACCGGGACAGGGATTCCCTACGAGCAGTACTTC.

This clone was observed a single time. The chain combines TRBV19 with TRBJ1-1, with TRBD1 matching over 10 bases. CDR3 length: 16 residues. Germline CDR1 and CDR2: LNHDA and SQIVND (reference sequence). V trimming: 7 bases; J trimming: 4 bases; junction bases outside the gene matches: 12. The CDR3 region has the DNA TGTGCCAGTAACGACAGGGGGCGGCCGGGTGGCACTGAAGCTTTCTTT. This translates into CASNDRGRPGGTEAFF.

This clone was seen a single time. The chain carries TRBV28 and TRBJ2-1, with D perhaps matching TRBD2 (6 bases). In germline, CDR1 is MDHEN, CDR2 SYDVKM. This CDR3 spans 16 amino acids. V gave up 5 bases and J gave up 7 bases, with 21 bases separating them. The chain's CDR3 is CASSRQPPRLDNEQFF. CDR3 in DNA: TGTGCCAGCAGTCGCCAGCCCCCCCGACTAGATAATGAGCAGTTCTTC.

V is TRBV6-5 and J is TRBJ2-7; maybe TRBD2 (5 bases). The CDR3 loop spans 15 amino acids. V was clipped by 0 bases and J by 2 bases, with 11 bases between them. CDR1 and CDR2 from the germline V gene are MNHEY and SVGAGI. In nucleotides, the CDR3 is TGTGCCAGCAGTTACTCGGGAAGCGGAACCTACGAGCAGTACTTC. It encodes CASSYSGSGTYEQYF.

The chain has TRBV5-4 and TRBJ2-6; 8 nucleotides line up with TRBD2. The CDR3 has 16 amino acids. V was clipped by 3 bases and J by 1 base; unmatched bases: 3. CDR1 and CDR2 (germline): SGHNT, YYREEE (reference sequence). The CDR3 DNA sequence: TGTGCCAGCAGCTCGGGACTAGTATCTGGGGCCAACGTCCTGACTTTC. It is translated as CASSSGLVSGANVLTF. Looking up the rest from reference TRBV5-4 and TRBJ2-6 gives the full variable domain: ETGVTQSPTHLIKTRGQQVTLRCSSQSGHNTVSWYQQALGQGPQFIFQYYREEENGRGNFPPRFSGLQFPNYSSELNVNALELDDSALYLCASSSGLVSGANVLTFGAGSRLTVL.

Here the CDR3 DNA reads TGTGCCAGCAGTTACCGGACAGGGGATCGGAATGAGCAGTTCTTC. It is translated as CASSYRTGDRNEQFF. This chain connects TRBV6-5 to TRBJ2-1, with 9 bases aligning to TRBD1. The J segment lost 7 bases and the V segment lost 2 bases, leaving 6 bases of the junction unmatched. Germline CDR1 and CDR2: MNHEY and SVGAGI. This CDR3 region has 15 residues.

V and J are TRBV7-2 and TRBJ2-7, with 8 bases lining up with TRBD2. The CDR3 is 15 residues long. V lost 4 bases to trimming and J lost 3 bases; unmatched junction nucleotides: 8. CDR1 is SGHTA, CDR2 FQGNSA, per germline. CDR3: CASSSQGAGGYEQYF. CDR3 DNA sequence: TGTGCCAGCAGCTCCCAAGGCGCGGGGGGCTACGAGCAGTACTTC.

The chain joins TRBV6-1 to TRBJ2-7; TRBD2 agrees at 10 bases. Germline CDR1 MNHNS, CDR2 SASEGT. The trim removed 6 bases at V and 6 bases at J, leaving 8 bases unmatched. The CDR3 length is 14 residues. The chain's CDR3 is CASSQLAGTSEQYF. CDR3 DNA: TGTGCCAGCAGCCAACTAGCGGGAACATCCGAGCAGTACTTC.